This entry lists 20 T cell receptor beta chains sequenced from one sample in a study of T-cell memory formation after mild COVID-19. TCRdb reanalysed the 5' RACE reads using MiXCR and keeps one entry per CDR3 protein. Here the sample spans more than 250,000 distinct CDR3 sequences, around 16% being singletons. The sequencing input was PBMCs or a T cell subset sorted from them (not recorded which). The source of these receptors is a man aged 18-30 years who had mild COVID-19 (a few samples of this study predate the infection). Cell type and time point are not known.

The table lists this clonotype with many counts. The gene calls are TRBV9 and TRBJ2-3; possibly TRBD2 for D (5 bases). The germline V gene encodes CDR1 SGDLS and CDR2 YYNGEE. The CDR3 has 14 amino acids. V gave up 3 bases and J gave up 1 base, with 9 bases separating them. The CDR3 nucleotides read TGTGCCAGCAGCGAGACCGGGGGCACAGATACGCAGTATTTT. Its protein is CASSETGGTDTQYF. The full variable domain, completed using reference TRBV9 and TRBJ2-3, is DSGVTQTPKHLITATGQRVTLRCSPRSGDLSVYWYQQSLDQGLQFLIQYYNGEERAKGNILERFSAQQFPDLHSELNLSSLELGDSALYFCASSETGGTDTQYFGPGTRLTVL.

This sequence joins TRBV2 and TRBJ2-5; TRBD2 might be the D (6 bases). Germline CDR1 is SNHLY and CDR2 is FYNNEI. Trimming pared 6 bases from V and 1 base from J, leaving 9 bases between. The length of the CDR3 is 13 residues. The chain's CDR3 is CASRGSGQETQYF. The CDR3 region has the DNA TGTGCCAGCAGGGGTAGCGGCCAAGAGACCCAGTACTTC.

This clonotype showed up just a few times. J is TRBJ2-5 and V is TRBV20-1; 7 bases align to TRBD2. Germline values: CDR1 DFQATT, CDR2 SNEGSKA (reference sequence). The CDR3 runs 14 residues. The trim removed 0 bases at V and 5 bases at J, leaving 6 bases unmatched. The CDR3 reads CSARDSQGGETQYF. CDR3 sequence (DNA): TGCAGTGCTAGAGATTCCCAGGGAGGGGAGACCCAGTACTTC.

This chain uses TRBV7-9 with TRBJ2-7; D perhaps matches TRBD2 (5 bases). V was shortened by 5 bases and J by 2 bases, with 10 bases between the two germline ends. The CDR3 spans 13 residues. Germline V gene lookup returns CDR1 SEHNR and CDR2 FQNEAQ (reference sequence). For the CDR3, the DNA is TGTGCCAGCAGCCCCCCGGGAACCTACGAGCAGTACGTC. It is translated as CASSPPGTYEQYV.

The V and J genes are TRBV7-9 and TRBJ2-5; D possibly matches TRBD1 or TRBD2 (5 bases each). Germline CDR1 SEHNR, CDR2 FQNEAQ (reference sequence). This CDR3 region has 15 residues. The V and J ends lost 3 bases and 1 base respectively, with 12 bases between them. This chain's CDR3 is CASSFGQGPQETQYF. The DNA for the CDR3 is TGTGCCAGCAGCTTCGGGCAGGGACCCCAAGAGACCCAGTACTTC.

This clonotype was picked up a small number of times. The chain couples TRBV29-1 to TRBJ2-1; no firm D call. CDR1 and CDR2 from the germline V gene are SQVTM and ANQGSEA. The CDR3 spans 12 residues. V dropped 6 bases and J dropped 5 bases, with 11 bases sitting between them. CDR3 sequence: CSVRPRNNEQFF. The CDR3, as DNA: TGCAGCGTACGACCGAGAAACAATGAGCAGTTCTTC.

This clonotype has just a few counts. CDR3 sequence (DNA): TGCAGTGCGCGGACGGAGACGAACACCGGGGAGCTGTTTTTT. It codes for CSARTETNTGELFF. This chain connects TRBV20-1 to TRBJ2-2; D remains unclear. CDR1 and CDR2 (germline): DFQATT, SNEGSKA (reference sequence). The V gene lost 6 bases and the J gene lost 0 bases, with 11 bases spanning the gap. This CDR3 comprises 14 residues.

This clonotype was picked up a small number of times. The chain is built from TRBV20-1 and TRBJ1-1; TRBD1 agrees at 7 bases. This CDR3 has 13 amino acids. The J segment lost 3 bases and the V segment lost 6 bases, leaving 7 bases of the junction unmatched. Germline V lookup: CDR1 DFQATT, CDR2 SNEGSKA (reference sequence). CDR3 sequence: CSATTGLDTEAFF. The CDR3 region has the DNA TGCAGTGCCACGACAGGGCTGGACACTGAAGCTTTCTTT.

V usage is TRBV29-1 and J usage is TRBJ2-7, with a possible D match to TRBD1 (6 bases). Germline lookup yields CDR1 SQVTM and CDR2 ANQGSEA. The CDR3 contains 13 residues. V lost 3 bases to trimming and J lost 3 bases, with 12 bases between them. The CDR3 sequence is CSVDGQGSYEQYF. The CDR3 nucleotides read TGCAGCGTTGACGGGCAGGGGAGCTACGAGCAGTACTTC.

The rearrangement uses TRBV5-1 and TRBJ2-6, with D possibly matching TRBD1 (6 bases). The CDR3 consists of 15 residues. Germline CDR1 SGHRS, CDR2 YFSETQ. Trimming shortened V by 2 bases and J by 2 bases, and 8 bases separated the two germline ends. CDR3 amino acids: CASSFGGAGANVLTF. In DNA, the CDR3 is TGCGCCAGCAGCTTTGGGGGCGCTGGGGCCAACGTCCTGACTTTC. Full variable domain (rest looked up from reference TRBV5-1 and TRBJ2-6): KAGVTQTPRYLIKTRGQQVTLSCSPISGHRSVSWYQQTPGQGLQFLFEYFSETQRNKGNFPGRFSGRQFSNSRSEMNVSTLELGDSALYLCASSFGGAGANVLTFGAGSRLTVL.

The chain combines TRBV7-8 with TRBJ1-5; 10 bases align to TRBD1. V dropped 1 base and J dropped 6; count of bases not matched to a gene: 9. The CDR3 sequence is 17 residues long. From germline, CDR1 is SGHVS and CDR2 FQNEAQ. CDR3 sequence reads: CASSLGRLTGGFQPQHF. The CDR3 DNA reads as TGTGCCAGCAGCTTAGGTCGGTTGACAGGGGGCTTTCAGCCCCAGCATTTT.

The chain links TRBV18 to TRBJ2-3; 9 bases fit TRBD1. Looked up from germline, CDR1 is KGHSH and CDR2 is LQKENI. V shed 4 bases, J shed 1 base, and the junction held 6 bases outside the gene matches. CDR3 length: 16 amino acids. The CDR3: CASSRRQGEGTDTQYF. The CDR3 DNA reads TGTGCCAGCTCACGGCGACAGGGGGAAGGCACAGATACGCAGTATTTT.

This clonotype was recorded a few times. The gene calls are TRBV11-2 and TRBJ2-1, with 7 bases aligning to TRBD1. With 4 bases clipped from V and 10 bases from J, the junction kept 10 bases outside the gene matches. Germline V lookup: CDR1 SGHAT, CDR2 FQNNGV. This CDR3 is built from 14 residues. The CDR3, as DNA: TGTGCCAGCAGCTGGGACAGCGACGGGTCCGAGCAGTTCTTC. This gives the protein CASSWDSDGSEQFF. Complete variable domain (other parts from reference TRBV11-2 and TRBJ2-1): EAGVAQSPRYKIIEKRQSVAFWCNPISGHATLYWYQQILGQGPKLLIQFQNNGVVDDSQLPKDRFSAERLKGVDSTLKIQPAKLEDSAVYLCASSWDSDGSEQFFGPGTRLTVL.

J is TRBJ1-4 and V is TRBV7-2; 7 bases fit TRBD1. The ends lost 4 bases at V and 8 bases at J; junction bases unmatched: 10. The CDR3 length is 15 residues. CDR1 SGHTA and CDR2 FQGNSA come from the germline V gene. CDR3 sequence (DNA): TGTGCCAGCAGCTCAAGACAGGGCGGAAAAGAAAAACTGTTTTTT. It is translated as CASSSRQGGKEKLFF.

V and J are TRBV4-1 and TRBJ2-5; 7 bases match TRBD2. Per germline, CDR1 MGHRA and CDR2 YSYEKL. Losses at the gene ends were 0 bases for V and 2 bases for J; bases not matched to a gene: 9. The CDR3 covers 17 residues. The CDR3: CASSQELRRGKQETQYF. The CDR3 DNA follows: TGCGCCAGCAGCCAAGAATTGAGGCGGGGGAAACAAGAGACCCAGTACTTC.

The chain employs TRBV18 and TRBJ1-3; the match to TRBD1 covers 9 bases. This CDR3 has 15 amino acids. The germline CDR1 and CDR2 sequences are KGHSH and LQKENI. V was clipped by 1 base and J by 4 bases; unmatched bases: 2. The CDR3 is CASSPRTGDGNTIYF. CDR3 DNA: TGTGCCAGCTCACCACGGACAGGGGACGGAAACACCATATATTTT.

This chain links TRBV6-2 or TRBV6-3 with TRBJ2-7; TRBD2 is a possible D gene (6 bases). Trimming shortened V by 10 bases and J by 0 bases, and 16 bases separated the two germline ends. The germline CDR1 and CDR2 sequences are MNHEY and SVGEGT. The CDR3 sequence is 14 residues long. The DNA of the CDR3 is TGTGCCACCGCGCGGGACGGAAACTCCTACGAGCAGTACTTC. Translation: CATARDGNSYEQYF.

This clonotype was seen only a few times. The rearrangement links TRBV9 to TRBJ2-5; 7 nucleotides match TRBD1. Germline V gene data show CDR1 as SGDLS and CDR2 as YYNGEE. The CDR3 has 15 residues. The ends lost 0 bases at V and 1 base at J; junction bases unmatched: 3. CDR3 sequence: CASSVDGTVQETQYF. The CDR3 DNA is TGTGCCAGCAGCGTAGATGGGACAGTCCAAGAGACCCAGTACTTC.

This chain uses TRBV5-6 with TRBJ1-1; tentatively, D is TRBD1 (5 bases). The CDR3 contains 14 residues. In germline, CDR1 is SGHDT, CDR2 YYEEEE. V was shortened by 1 base and J by 1 base, with 8 bases between the two germline ends. As DNA, the CDR3 is TGTGCCAGCAGCTTGCTCGGACAGAACACTGAAGCTTTCTTT. Protein: CASSLLGQNTEAFF.

This chain uses TRBV6-5 with TRBJ2-6; no clear D. The CDR3 runs 19 residues. Germline CDR1 MNHEY, CDR2 SVGAGI. Trimming left V 0 bases short and J 0 bases short, with 15 bases between. The CDR3 reads CASSYSWEASYSGANVLTF. CDR3 nucleotides: TGTGCCAGCAGTTACTCTTGGGAAGCCTCTTACTCTGGGGCCAACGTCCTGACTTTC.